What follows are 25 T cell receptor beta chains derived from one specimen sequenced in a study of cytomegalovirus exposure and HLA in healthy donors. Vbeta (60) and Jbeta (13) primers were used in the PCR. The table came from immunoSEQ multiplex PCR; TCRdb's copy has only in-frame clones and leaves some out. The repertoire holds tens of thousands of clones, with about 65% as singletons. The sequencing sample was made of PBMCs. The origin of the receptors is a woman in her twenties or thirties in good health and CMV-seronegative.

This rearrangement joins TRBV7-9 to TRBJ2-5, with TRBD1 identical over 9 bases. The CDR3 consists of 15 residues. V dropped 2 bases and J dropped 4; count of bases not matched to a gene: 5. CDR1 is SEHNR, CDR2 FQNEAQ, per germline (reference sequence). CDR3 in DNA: TGTGCCAGCAGCTTATCGGGACAGGGTATAGAGACCCAGTACTTC. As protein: CASSLSGQGIETQYF.

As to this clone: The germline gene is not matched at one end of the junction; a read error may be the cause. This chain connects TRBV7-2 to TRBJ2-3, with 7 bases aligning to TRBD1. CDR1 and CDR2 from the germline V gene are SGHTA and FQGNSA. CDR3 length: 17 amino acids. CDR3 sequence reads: CASNLGGRPGRADTQYF. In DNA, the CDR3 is TGTGCCAGCAACTTAGGGGGCCGGCCAGGCCGCGCAGATACGCAGTATTTT.

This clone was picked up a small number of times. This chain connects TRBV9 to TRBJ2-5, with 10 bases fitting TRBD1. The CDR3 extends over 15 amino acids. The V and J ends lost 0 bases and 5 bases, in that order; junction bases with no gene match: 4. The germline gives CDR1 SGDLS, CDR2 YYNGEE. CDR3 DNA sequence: TGTGCCAGCAGCGTAGGACAGGGGGCTCGGGAGACCCAGTACTTC. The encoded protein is CASSVGQGARETQYF.

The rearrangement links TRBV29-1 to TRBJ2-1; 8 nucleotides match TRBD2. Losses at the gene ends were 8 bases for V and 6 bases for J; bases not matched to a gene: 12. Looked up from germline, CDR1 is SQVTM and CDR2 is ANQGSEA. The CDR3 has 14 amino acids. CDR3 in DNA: TGCAGCTCGTTGAGCGGGGGCCTTTTCAATGAGCAGTTCTTC. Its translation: CSSLSGGLFNEQFF.

CDR3 sequence (DNA): TGTGCCAGCAGCTTAGGACAGGGAGGTGAGCAGTACTTC. This translates into CASSLGQGGEQYF. This sequence joins TRBV7-3 and TRBJ2-7; 8 bases match TRBD1. The CDR3 length is 13 residues. After removal of 2 bases from V and 7 bases from J, the junction contained 4 bases not matched to a gene. Germline-derived CDR1 and CDR2 are SGHTA and FQGTGA.

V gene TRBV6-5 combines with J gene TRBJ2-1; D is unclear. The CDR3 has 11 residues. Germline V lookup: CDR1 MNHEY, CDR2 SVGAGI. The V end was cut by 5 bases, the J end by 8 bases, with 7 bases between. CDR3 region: CASSVGYEQFF. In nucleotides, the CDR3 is TGTGCCAGCAGTGTTGGCTATGAGCAGTTCTTC.

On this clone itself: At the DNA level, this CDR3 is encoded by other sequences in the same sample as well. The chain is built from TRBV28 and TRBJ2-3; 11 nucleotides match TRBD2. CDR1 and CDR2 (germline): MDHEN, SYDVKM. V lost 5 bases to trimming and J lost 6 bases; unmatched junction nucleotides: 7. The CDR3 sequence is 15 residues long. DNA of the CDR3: TGTGCCAGCAGTACTAGCGGGGGCAACTTGGATACGCAGTATTTT. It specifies CASSTSGGNLDTQYF.

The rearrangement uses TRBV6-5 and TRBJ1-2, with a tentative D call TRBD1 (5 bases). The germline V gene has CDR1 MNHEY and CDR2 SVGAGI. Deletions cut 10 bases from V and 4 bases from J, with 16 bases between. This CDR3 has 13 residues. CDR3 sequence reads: CATNRKAAYGYTF. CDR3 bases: TGTGCCACCAACAGGAAGGCGGCCTATGGCTACACCTTC.

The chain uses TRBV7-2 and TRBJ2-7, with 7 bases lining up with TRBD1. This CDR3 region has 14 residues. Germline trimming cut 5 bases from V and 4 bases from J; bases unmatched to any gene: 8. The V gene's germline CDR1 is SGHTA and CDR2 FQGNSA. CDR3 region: CASSPDRQLYEQYF. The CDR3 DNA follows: TGTGCCAGCAGCCCGGACAGGCAACTATACGAGCAGTACTTC.

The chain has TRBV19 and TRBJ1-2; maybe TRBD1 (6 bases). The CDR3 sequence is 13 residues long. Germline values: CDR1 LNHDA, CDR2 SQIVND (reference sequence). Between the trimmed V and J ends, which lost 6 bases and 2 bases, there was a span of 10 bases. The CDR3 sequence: CASSTGLNYGYTF. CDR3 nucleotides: TGTGCCAGTAGCACAGGGCTAAACTATGGCTACACCTTC.

The CDR3 DNA sequence: TGTGCCATCAGTGAGTCGGACAGGTCTAGGGAGCAGTACTTC. This codes for CAISESDRSREQYF. V gene TRBV10-3 combines with J gene TRBJ2-7, with TRBD1 matching over 7 bases. CDR3 length equals 14 residues. Trimming removed 0 bases from V and 7 bases from J; junction bases left unmatched: 6. Per germline, CDR1 ENHRY and CDR2 SYGVKD.

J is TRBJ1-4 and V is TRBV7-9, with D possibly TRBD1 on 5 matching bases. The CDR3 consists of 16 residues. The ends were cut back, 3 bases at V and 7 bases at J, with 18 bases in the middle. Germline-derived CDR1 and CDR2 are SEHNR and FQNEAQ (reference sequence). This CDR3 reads CASSFLSGNHGEKLFF. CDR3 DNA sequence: TGTGCCAGCAGCTTCCTATCAGGGAATCACGGTGAAAAACTGTTTTTT.

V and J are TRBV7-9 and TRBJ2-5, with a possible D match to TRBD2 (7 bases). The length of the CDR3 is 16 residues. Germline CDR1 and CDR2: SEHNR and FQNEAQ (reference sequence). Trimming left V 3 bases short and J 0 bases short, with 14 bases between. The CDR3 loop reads CASSFRGAGYQETQYF. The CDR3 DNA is TGTGCCAGCAGCTTTCGGGGGGCAGGGTACCAAGAGACCCAGTACTTC.

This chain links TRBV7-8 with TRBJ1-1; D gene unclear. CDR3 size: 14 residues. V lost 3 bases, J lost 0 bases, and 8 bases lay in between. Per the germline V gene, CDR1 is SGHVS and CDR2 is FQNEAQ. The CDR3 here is CASSFGQLNTEAFF. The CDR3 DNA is TGTGCCAGCAGCTTTGGGCAGTTGAACACTGAAGCTTTCTTT.

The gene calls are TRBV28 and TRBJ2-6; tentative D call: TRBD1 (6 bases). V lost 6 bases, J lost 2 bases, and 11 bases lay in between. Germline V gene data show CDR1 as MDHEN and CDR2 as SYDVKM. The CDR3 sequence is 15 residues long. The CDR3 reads CASRPEGAGANVLTF. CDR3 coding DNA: TGTGCCAGCAGACCCGAGGGGGCTGGGGCCAACGTCCTGACTTTC.

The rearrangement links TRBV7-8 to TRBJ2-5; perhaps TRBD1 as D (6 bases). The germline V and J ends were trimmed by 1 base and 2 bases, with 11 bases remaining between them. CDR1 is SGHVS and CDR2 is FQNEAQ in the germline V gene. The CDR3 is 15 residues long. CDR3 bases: TGTGCCAGCAGCTTAGAGACAGGTCAGCAAGAGACCCAGTACTTC. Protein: CASSLETGQQETQYF.

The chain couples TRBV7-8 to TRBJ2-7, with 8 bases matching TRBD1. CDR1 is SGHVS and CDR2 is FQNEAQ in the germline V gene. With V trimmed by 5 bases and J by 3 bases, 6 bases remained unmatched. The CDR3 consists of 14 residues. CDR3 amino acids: CASSLSGTGYEQYF. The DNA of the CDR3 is TGTGCCAGCAGCCTCTCCGGGACAGGCTACGAGCAGTACTTC.

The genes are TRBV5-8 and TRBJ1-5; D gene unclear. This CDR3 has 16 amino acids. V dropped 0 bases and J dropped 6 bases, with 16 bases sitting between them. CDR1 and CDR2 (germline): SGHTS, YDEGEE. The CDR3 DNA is TGTGCCAGCAGCTTGGTATTCCAGTCCAGTTTTCAGCCCCAGCATTTT. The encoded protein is CASSLVFQSSFQPQHF. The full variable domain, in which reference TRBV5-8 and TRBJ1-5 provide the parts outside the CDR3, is EAGVTQSPTHLIKTRGQQATLRCSPISGHTSVYWYQQALGLGLQFLLWYDEGEERNRGNFPPRFSGRQFPNYSSELNVNALELEDSALYLCASSLVFQSSFQPQHFGDGTRLSIL.

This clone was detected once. The CDR3 DNA is TGTGCCAGCAGCCCCCACAGTGACGTGAACACTGAAGCTTTCTTT. It encodes CASSPHSDVNTEAFF. The rearrangement uses TRBV28 and TRBJ1-1; D gene uncertain. Germline V gene lookup returns CDR1 MDHEN and CDR2 SYDVKM. The CDR3 length is 15 residues. Trimming took off 6 bases at V and 0 bases at J, with 14 bases between the two ends.

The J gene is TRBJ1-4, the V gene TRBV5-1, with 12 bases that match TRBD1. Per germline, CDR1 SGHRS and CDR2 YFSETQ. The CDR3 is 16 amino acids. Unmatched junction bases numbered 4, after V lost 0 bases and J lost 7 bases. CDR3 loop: CASSLVGTGGGEKLFF. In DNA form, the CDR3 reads TGCGCCAGCAGCTTGGTGGGGACAGGGGGCGGTGAAAAACTGTTTTTT.

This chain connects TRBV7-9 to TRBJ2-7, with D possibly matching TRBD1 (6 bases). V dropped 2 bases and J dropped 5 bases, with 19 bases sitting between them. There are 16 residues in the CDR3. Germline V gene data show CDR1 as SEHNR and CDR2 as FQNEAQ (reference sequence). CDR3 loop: CASSLFPQGYIDEQYF. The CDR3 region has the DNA TGTGCCAGCAGCTTATTCCCTCAGGGGTACATAGACGAGCAGTACTTC.

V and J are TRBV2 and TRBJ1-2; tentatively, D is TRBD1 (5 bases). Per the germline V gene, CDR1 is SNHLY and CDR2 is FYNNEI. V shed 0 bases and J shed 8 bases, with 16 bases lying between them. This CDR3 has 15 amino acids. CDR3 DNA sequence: TGTGCCAGCAGTGAAGCGCCAGGGTGGGGTCGGGGCTACACCTTC. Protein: CASSEAPGWGRGYTF.

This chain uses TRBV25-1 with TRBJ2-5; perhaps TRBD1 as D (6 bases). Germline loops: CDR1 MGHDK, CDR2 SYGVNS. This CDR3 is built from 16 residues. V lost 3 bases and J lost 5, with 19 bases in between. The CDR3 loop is CASSDPRTDGWETQYF. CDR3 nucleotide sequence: TGTGCCAGCAGTGACCCAAGGACAGATGGCTGGGAGACCCAGTACTTC.

CDR3 bases: TGTGCCAGCAGGTCAGCTAACTATGGCTACACCTTC. Its translation: CASRSANYGYTF. The chain recombines TRBV6-6 with TRBJ1-2; no clear D. Germline-derived CDR1 and CDR2 are MNHNY and SVGAGI (reference sequence). This CDR3 contains 12 residues. The V gene lost 6 bases and the J gene lost 0 bases, with 5 bases spanning the gap.

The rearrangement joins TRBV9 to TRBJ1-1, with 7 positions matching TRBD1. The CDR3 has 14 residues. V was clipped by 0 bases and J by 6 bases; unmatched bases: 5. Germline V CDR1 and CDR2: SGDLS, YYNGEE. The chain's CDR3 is CASSVATGAAEAFF. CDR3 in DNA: TGTGCCAGCAGCGTAGCTACAGGGGCGGCTGAAGCTTTCTTT.